These T cell receptor beta chains were read from a single sample in a study of post-analysis software for immune sequencing data. TCRdb called the PCR reads again in MiXCR, with one record for every CDR3 protein. The repertoire holds 250,000 to 300,000 distinct CDR3 sequences, with about 38% as singletons. Sequencing used blood. These receptors all come from a girl aged 5-17 years with multiple sclerosis. Both conserved end residues are part of each CDR3. D genes are given only for firm matches. Expanded clones are given a class, and other clones once, few, many or no size at all.

abundance,v_gene,d_gene,j_gene,CDR3aa,CDR3nt
many,TRBV27,TRBD1,TRBJ2-1,CASTPVPGQPYNEQFF,TGTGCCAGCACTCCAGTTCCGGGACAGCCTTACAATGAGCAGTTCTTC
-,TRBV6-2/TRBV6-3,-,TRBJ1-5,CASSPHQGINQPQHF,TGTGCCAGCAGTCCCCATCAGGGGATAAATCAGCCCCAGCATTTT
-,TRBV7-8,-,TRBJ1-4,CASSPGPGAGPLEEKLFF,TGTGCCAGCAGCCCAGGGCCGGGTGCGGGCCCCTTAGAGGAAAAACTGTTTTTT
-,TRBV7-8,TRBD2,TRBJ2-1,CASSFKSGLAGGGNEQFF,TGTGCCAGCAGCTTCAAATCTGGACTAGCGGGGGGTGGAAATGAGCAGTTCTTC
many,TRBV7-6,TRBD2,TRBJ2-5,CASRSGSAGGDQYF,TGTGCCAGCAGGAGTGGGAGCGCGGGAGGGGACCAGTACTTC
-,TRBV5-1,-,TRBJ1-1,CASSLYLEEGEAFF,TGCGCCAGCAGCCTCTACCTGGAGGAAGGTGAAGCTTTCTTT
many,TRBV7-6,TRBD1,TRBJ2-5,CAAQGDPTSGTQYF,TGTGCCGCACAGGGGGACCCAACTTCGGGGACCCAGTACTTC
-,TRBV20-1,-,TRBJ2-5,CSARGNRAEETQYF,TGCAGTGCTAGGGGAAACAGGGCAGAAGAGACCCAGTACTTC
-,TRBV7-2,-,TRBJ2-5,CANPLGFRKTQYF,TGTGCCAACCCCCTAGGGTTTCGAAAGACCCAGTACTTC
many,TRBV6-5,-,TRBJ1-2,CASSLGGRSYSGYTF,TGTGCCAGCAGTTTGGGGGGGAGGTCTTATAGTGGCTACACCTTC
-,TRBV6-5,TRBD1,TRBJ1-1,CASSYVQGAFAFF,TGTGCCAGCAGTTACGTCCAGGGGGCTTTCGCTTTCTTT
few,TRBV20-1,-,TRBJ2-1,CSALSFNEQFF,TGCAGTGCTCTCAGTTTTAATGAGCAGTTCTTC
many,TRBV20-1,-,TRBJ2-1,CSARALLEVGYNEQFF,TGCAGTGCTAGAGCCTTACTCGAGGTTGGGTACAATGAGCAGTTCTTC
-,TRBV20-1,-,TRBJ2-3,CSALGGGISTDTQYF,TGCAGTGCCCTGGGGGGCGGAATTAGCACAGATACGCAGTATTTT
-,TRBV28,TRBD1,TRBJ2-5,CASSEGTGNQETQYF,TGTGCCAGCAGTGAAGGGACAGGGAATCAAGAGACCCAGTACTTC
many,TRBV20-1,-,TRBJ2-5,CSALTGTVWTQYF,TGCAGTGCTTTAACCGGGACGGTTTGGACCCAGTACTTC
-,TRBV4-1,TRBD2,TRBJ2-5,CAGSQRTSVGADTQYF,TGCGCCGGCAGCCAAAGGACTAGCGTCGGGGCAGATACGCAGTACTTC
many,TRBV27,TRBD2,TRBJ2-1,CASSYWASGNNEQFF,TGTGCCAGCAGTTACTGGGCTAGCGGGAACAATGAGCAGTTCTTC
-,TRBV28,-,TRBJ2-3,CASFSIGASLDTQYF,TGTGCCAGCTTTTCCATTGGGGCTAGCCTAGATACGCAGTATTTT
few,TRBV6-5,-,TRBJ1-2,CASSPQDNYGYTF,TGTGCCAGCAGTCCACAGGATAACTATGGCTACACCTTC
few,TRBV20-1,-,TRBJ2-7,CSVPGPAPYNEQYF,TGCAGTGTTCCGGGGCCAGCCCCCTACAATGAGCAGTACTTC
many,TRBV27,-,TRBJ2-1,CASSLGRNEQFF,TGTGCCAGCAGTTTAGGCAGGAATGAGCAGTTCTTC
few,TRBV5-6,-,TRBJ2-7,CASSLAMYEQYF,TGTGCCAGCAGCTTGGCGATGTACGAGCAGTACTTC
many,TRBV10-3,-,TRBJ2-7,CAISDPSVPREQYF,TGTGCCATCAGTGACCCTTCGGTTCCTCGGGAGCAGTACTTC
many,TRBV20-1,-,TRBJ2-1,CSARVRRGGGNNEQFF,TGCAGTGCTAGAGTGAGACGAGGGGGTGGTAACAATGAGCAGTTCTTC
many,TRBV2,-,TRBJ2-1,CASSQGSSYNEQFF,TGTGCCAGCAGTCAGGGGAGCTCCTACAATGAGCAGTTCTTC